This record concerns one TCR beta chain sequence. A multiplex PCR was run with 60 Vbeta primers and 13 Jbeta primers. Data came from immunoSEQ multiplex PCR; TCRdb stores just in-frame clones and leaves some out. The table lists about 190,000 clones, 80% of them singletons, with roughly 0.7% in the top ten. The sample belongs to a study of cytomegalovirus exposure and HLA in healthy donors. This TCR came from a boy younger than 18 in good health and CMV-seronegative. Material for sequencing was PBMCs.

CDR3 loop: CASQGLRNTEAFF. The CDR3, as DNA: TGTGCCAGCCAAGGACTGAGGAACACTGAAGCTTTCTTT. The J gene is TRBJ1-1, the V gene TRBV6-6; D gene ambiguous. Trimming pared 8 bases from V and 1 base from J, leaving 11 bases between. Germline V lookup: CDR1 MNHNY, CDR2 SVGAGI (reference sequence). The CDR3 is 13 residues long.